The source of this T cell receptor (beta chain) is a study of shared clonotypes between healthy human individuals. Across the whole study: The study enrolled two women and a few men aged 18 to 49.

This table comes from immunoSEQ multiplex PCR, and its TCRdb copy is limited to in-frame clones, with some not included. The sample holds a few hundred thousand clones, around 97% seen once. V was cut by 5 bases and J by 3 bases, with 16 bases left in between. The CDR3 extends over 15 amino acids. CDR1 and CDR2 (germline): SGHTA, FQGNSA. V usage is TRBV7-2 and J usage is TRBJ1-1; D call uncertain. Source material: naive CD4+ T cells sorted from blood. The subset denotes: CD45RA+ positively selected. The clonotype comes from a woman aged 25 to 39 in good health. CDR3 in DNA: TGTGCCAGCAGCCCCGCCTCCTCGGTTTACACTGAAGCTTTCTTT. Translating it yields CASSPASSVYTEAFF.